This entry concerns a single TCR beta chain. This sample is drawn from a study of shared clonotypes between healthy human individuals. TCRdb keeps only in-frame clones here, not all; method: immunoSEQ multiplex PCR. This repertoire shows about 1.5 million clones, around 98% found once; its top ten account for less than 0.55%. Sequences were obtained from naive CD4+ T cells sorted from blood. The subset is: CD45RA+ positively selected. The receptor's source is a man aged 25-45 years in good health.

As DNA, the CDR3 is TGTGCCAGCAGGGGGGGTAGGAGGGTTTACGAGCAGTACTTC. Its protein is CASRGGRRVYEQYF. The chain carries TRBV7-7 and TRBJ2-7; a possible D gene is TRBD2 (6 bases). Germline CDR1 reads SSHAT; CDR2 reads FNYEAQ (reference sequence). This CDR3 has 14 amino acids. Trimming removed 6 bases at V and 4 bases at J, with 16 bases between.